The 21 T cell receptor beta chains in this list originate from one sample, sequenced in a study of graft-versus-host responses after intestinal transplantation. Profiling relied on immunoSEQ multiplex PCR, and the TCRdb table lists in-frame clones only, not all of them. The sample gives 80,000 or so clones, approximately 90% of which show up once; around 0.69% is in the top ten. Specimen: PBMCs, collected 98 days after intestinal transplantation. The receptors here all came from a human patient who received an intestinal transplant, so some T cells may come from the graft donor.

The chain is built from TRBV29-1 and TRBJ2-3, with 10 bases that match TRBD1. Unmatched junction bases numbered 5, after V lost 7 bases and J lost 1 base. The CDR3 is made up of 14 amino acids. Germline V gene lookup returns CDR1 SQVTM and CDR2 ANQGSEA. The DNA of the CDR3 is TGCAGCGCGGCCGGGACAGGGGGCACAGATACGCAGTATTTT. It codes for CSAAGTGGTDTQYF.

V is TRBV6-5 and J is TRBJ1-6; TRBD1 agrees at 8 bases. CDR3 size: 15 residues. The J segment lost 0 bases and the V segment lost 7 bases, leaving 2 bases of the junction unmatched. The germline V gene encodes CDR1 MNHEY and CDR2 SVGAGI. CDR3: CASTGQGSYNSPLHF. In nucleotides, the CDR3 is TGTGCCAGCACTGGACAGGGCTCCTATAATTCACCCCTCCACTTT.

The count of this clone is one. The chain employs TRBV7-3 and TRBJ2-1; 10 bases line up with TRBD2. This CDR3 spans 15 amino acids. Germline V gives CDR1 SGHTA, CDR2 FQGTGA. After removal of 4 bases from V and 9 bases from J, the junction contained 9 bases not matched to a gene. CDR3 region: CASSYSGTSDVEQFF. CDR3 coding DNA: TGTGCCAGCAGCTACTCCGGGACTAGCGACGTTGAGCAGTTCTTC.

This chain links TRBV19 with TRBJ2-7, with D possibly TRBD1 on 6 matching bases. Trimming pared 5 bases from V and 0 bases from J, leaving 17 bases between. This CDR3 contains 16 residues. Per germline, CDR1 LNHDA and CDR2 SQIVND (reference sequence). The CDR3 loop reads CASSLQGSMSSYEQYF. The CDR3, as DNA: TGTGCCAGTAGTTTACAGGGTTCCATGAGCTCCTACGAGCAGTACTTC.

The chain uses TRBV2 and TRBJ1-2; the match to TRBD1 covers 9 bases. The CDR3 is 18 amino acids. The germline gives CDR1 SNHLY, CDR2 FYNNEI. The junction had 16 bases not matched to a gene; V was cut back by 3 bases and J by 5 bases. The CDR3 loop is CASSDPLDDGQGMYGYTF. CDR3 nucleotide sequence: TGTGCCAGCAGTGACCCTCTTGACGACGGACAGGGGATGTATGGCTACACCTTC.

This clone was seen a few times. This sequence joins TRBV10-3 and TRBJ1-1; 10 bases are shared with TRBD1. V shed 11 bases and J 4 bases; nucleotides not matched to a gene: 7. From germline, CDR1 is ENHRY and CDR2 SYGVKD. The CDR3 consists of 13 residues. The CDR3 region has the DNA TGTGCCTCGACAGGGGGCAGAAGCACTGAAGCTTTCTTT. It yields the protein CASTGGRSTEAFF.

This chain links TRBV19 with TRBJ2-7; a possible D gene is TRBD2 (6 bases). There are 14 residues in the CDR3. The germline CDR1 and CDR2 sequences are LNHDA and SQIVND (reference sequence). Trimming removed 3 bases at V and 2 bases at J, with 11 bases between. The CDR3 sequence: CASSINRGTYEQYF. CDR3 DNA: TGTGCCAGTAGTATCAATCGGGGGACCTACGAGCAGTACTTC.

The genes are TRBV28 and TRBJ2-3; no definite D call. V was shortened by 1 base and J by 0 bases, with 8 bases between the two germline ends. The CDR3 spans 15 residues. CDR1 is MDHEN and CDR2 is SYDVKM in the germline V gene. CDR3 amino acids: CASSLSYLSTDTQYF. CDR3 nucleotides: TGTGCCAGCAGTTTATCGTACCTTAGCACAGATACGCAGTATTTT.

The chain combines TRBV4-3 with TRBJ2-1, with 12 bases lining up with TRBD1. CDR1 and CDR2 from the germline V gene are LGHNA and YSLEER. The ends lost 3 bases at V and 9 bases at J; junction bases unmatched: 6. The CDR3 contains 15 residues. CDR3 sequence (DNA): TGCGCCAGCAGCCACCCCGGGACAGGGGGCACTGAGCAGTTCTTC. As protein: CASSHPGTGGTEQFF.

The CDR3 spells CATAGYEQYF. CDR3 nucleotides: TGCGCCACAGCTGGCTACGAGCAGTACTTC. The chain recombines TRBV10-2 with TRBJ2-7; D is uncertain. The germline V and J ends were trimmed by 10 bases and 3 bases, with 7 bases remaining between them. Germline V gene data show CDR1 as WSHSY and CDR2 as SAAADI. This CDR3 comprises 10 residues.

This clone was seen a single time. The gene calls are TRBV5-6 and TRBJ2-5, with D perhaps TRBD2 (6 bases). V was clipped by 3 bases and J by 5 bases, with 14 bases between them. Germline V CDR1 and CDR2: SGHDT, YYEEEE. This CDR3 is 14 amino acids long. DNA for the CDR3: TGTGCCAGCAGCTACCCTAGCGAATGGGAGACCCAGTACTTC. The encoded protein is CASSYPSEWETQYF.

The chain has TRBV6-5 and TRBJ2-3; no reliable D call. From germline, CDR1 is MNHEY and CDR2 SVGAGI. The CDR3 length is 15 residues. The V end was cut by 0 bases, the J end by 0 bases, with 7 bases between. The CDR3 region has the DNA TGTGCCAGCAGTTACTCACTGGGAAGCACAGATACGCAGTATTTT. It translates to CASSYSLGSTDTQYF.

The CDR3: CASSSPLDSGATDTQYF. As DNA, the CDR3 is TGTGCCAGTAGTAGTCCCTTGGATAGCGGGGCGACAGATACGCAGTATTTT. The chain carries TRBV19 and TRBJ2-3; 8 bases match TRBD2. The CDR3 spans 17 residues. The V and J ends lost 4 bases and 3 bases, in that order; junction bases with no gene match: 12. Germline V CDR1 and CDR2: LNHDA, SQIVND (reference sequence). Based on the CDR3 plus reference TRBV19 and TRBJ2-3, the full variable domain is DGGITQSPKYLFRKEGQNVTLSCEQNLNHDAMYWYRQDPGQGLRLIYYSQIVNDFQKGDIAEGYSVSREKKESFPLTVTSAQKNPTAFYLCASSSPLDSGATDTQYFGPGTRLTVL.

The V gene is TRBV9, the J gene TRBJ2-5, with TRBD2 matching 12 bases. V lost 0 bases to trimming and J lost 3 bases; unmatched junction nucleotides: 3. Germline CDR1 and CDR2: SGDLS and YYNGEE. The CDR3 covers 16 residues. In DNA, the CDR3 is TGTGCCAGCAGCGTAGGACTAGCGGGGGCCGAAGAGACCCAGTACTTC. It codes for CASSVGLAGAEETQYF.

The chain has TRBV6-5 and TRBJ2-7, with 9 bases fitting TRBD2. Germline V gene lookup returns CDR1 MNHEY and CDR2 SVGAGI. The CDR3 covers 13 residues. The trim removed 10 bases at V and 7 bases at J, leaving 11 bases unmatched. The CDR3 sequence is CAISLGAGGEQYF. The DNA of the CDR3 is TGTGCCATAAGCCTAGGAGCGGGAGGTGAGCAGTACTTC.

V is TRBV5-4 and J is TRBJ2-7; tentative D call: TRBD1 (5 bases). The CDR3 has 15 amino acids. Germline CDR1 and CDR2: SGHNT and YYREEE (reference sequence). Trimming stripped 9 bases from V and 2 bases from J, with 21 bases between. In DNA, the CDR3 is TGTGCCACCATGAATAGGGGCAGTTTAGCCTACGAGCAGTACTTC. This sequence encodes CATMNRGSLAYEQYF. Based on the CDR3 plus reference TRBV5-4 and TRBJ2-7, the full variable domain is ETGVTQSPTHLIKTRGQQVTLRCSSQSGHNTVSWYQQALGQGPQFIFQYYREEENGRGNFPPRFSGLQFPNYSSELNVNALELDDSALYLCATMNRGSLAYEQYFGPGTRLTVT.

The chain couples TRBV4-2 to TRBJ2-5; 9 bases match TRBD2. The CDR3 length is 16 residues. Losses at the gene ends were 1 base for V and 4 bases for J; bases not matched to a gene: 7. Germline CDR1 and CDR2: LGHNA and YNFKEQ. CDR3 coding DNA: TGTGCCAGCAGCCAAGTAAAAGCGGGAGGCGGAGAGACCCAGTACTTC. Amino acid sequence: CASSQVKAGGGETQYF.

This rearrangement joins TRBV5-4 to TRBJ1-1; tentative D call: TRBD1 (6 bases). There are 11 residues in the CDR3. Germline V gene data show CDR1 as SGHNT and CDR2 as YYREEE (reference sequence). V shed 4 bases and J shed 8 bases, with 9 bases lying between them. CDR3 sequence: CASSLTGEAFF. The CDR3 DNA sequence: TGTGCCAGCAGCCTTACAGGGGAAGCTTTCTTT.

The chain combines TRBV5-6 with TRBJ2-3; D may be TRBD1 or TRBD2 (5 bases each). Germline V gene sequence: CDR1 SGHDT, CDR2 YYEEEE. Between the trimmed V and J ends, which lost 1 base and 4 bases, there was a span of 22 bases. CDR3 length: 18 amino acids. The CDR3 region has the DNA TGTGCCAGCAGCTTGATCAGGCGTAGGGGAGTAGGACCAGATACGCAGTATTTT. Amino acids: CASSLIRRRGVGPDTQYF.

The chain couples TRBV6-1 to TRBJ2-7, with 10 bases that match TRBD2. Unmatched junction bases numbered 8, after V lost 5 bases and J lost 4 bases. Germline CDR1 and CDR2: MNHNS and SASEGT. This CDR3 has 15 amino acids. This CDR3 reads CASSPALAGAYEQYF. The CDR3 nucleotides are TGTGCCAGCAGTCCAGCTCTAGCGGGAGCGTACGAGCAGTACTTC.

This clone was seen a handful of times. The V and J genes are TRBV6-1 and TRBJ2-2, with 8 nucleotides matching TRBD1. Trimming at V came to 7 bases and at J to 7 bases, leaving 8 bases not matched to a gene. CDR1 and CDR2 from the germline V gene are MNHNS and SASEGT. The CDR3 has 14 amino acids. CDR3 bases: TGTGCCAGCACATGGGACAGGAACGACGGGGAGCTGTTTTTT. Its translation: CASTWDRNDGELFF.